Shown below are 12 T cell receptor beta chains from a single sample sequenced in a study of blood T cell repertoires in COVID-19. The repertoire was sequenced with immunoSEQ multiplex PCR; TCRdb's copy has only in-frame clones and lacks some. The sample consists of some 130,000 clones, 90% of them appearing once. Material for sequencing was peripheral blood. The source is a man between 45 and 60 years old with active COVID-19.

The CDR3 protein is CASSRRGEETQYF. The CDR3 region has the DNA TGCGCCAGCAGCAGGCGGGGGGAAGAGACCCAGTACTTC. The chain combines TRBV5-1 with TRBJ2-5; 8 bases align to TRBD2. Trimming took 4 bases from V and 3 from J; bases not matched to a gene: 2. CDR1 is SGHRS and CDR2 is YFSETQ in the germline V gene. CDR3 length equals 13 residues.

The gene calls are TRBV6-6 and TRBJ1-5; the match to TRBD1 covers 7 bases. V was pared by 5 bases and J by 5 bases, with 9 bases of the junction left unmatched. The CDR3 extends over 15 amino acids. Germline V lookup: CDR1 MNHNY, CDR2 SVGAGI (reference sequence). CDR3 DNA sequence: TGTGCCAGCAGTAGAGACAGGGTGATTGATCAGCCCCAGCATTTT. It yields the protein CASSRDRVIDQPQHF.

CDR3 nucleotide sequence: TGCGCCAGCAGATGGAGTACGGCAGGGAACTATGGCTACACCTTC. It yields the protein CASRWSTAGNYGYTF. V gene TRBV4-1 combines with J gene TRBJ1-2; D possibly corresponds to TRBD1 (5 bases). CDR1 and CDR2 from the germline V gene are MGHRA and YSYEKL. Between the trimmed V and J ends, which lost 6 bases and 2 bases, there was a span of 16 bases. The CDR3 loop spans 15 amino acids.

The chain links TRBV6-6 to TRBJ1-1; D remains unclear. The CDR3 is made up of 14 amino acids. The V end was cut by 2 bases, the J end by 1 base, with 8 bases between. Germline loops: CDR1 MNHNY, CDR2 SVGAGI (reference sequence). The CDR3 nucleotides read TGTGCCAGCAGTTACATGGAGGGGAACACTGAAGCTTTCTTT. Translated, it gives CASSYMEGNTEAFF.

The chain employs TRBV2 and TRBJ2-7; D remains unclear. V lost 4 bases to trimming and J lost 3 bases, with 4 bases between them. CDR1 and CDR2 from the germline V gene are SNHLY and FYNNEI. The CDR3 spans 11 residues. The CDR3 bases are TGTGCCAGCAGTGGCGACTACGAGCAGTACTTC. This translates into CASSGDYEQYF.

V usage is TRBV21-1 and J usage is TRBJ1-4; the table gives TRBD1 as D, unverified against the DNA. TRBV21-1 is assigned pseudogene status. The length of the CDR3 is 14 residues. The CDR3, as DNA: TGTGCCAGCATTGAAGGACAGAATAATGAAAAACTGTTTTTT. Its protein is CASIEGQNNEKLFF.

This clone has a handful of counts. The J gene is TRBJ1-4, the V gene TRBV2, with D possibly being TRBD1 (6 bases). Trimming stripped 5 bases from V and 3 bases from J, with 10 bases between. The germline gives CDR1 SNHLY, CDR2 FYNNEI. This CDR3 comprises 14 residues. The CDR3 here is CASSSQGSNEKLFF. DNA for the CDR3: TGTGCCAGCAGTTCACAGGGATCTAATGAAAAACTGTTTTTT.

The V gene is TRBV6-5, the J gene TRBJ2-3; TRBD2 matches 10 bases. Per the germline V gene, CDR1 is MNHEY and CDR2 is SVGAGI. This CDR3 contains 15 residues. V lost 6 bases and J lost 2; bases outside the gene matches: 5. This CDR3 is CASRASGGNTDTQYF. The CDR3 nucleotides are TGTGCCAGCAGGGCTAGCGGGGGTAACACAGATACGCAGTATTTT.

The rearrangement uses TRBV11-2 and TRBJ2-3; 9 nucleotides agree with TRBD2. Germline CDR1 SGHAT, CDR2 FQNNGV. V was pared by 3 bases and J by 5 bases, with 9 bases of the junction left unmatched. CDR3 size: 16 residues. This CDR3 is CASSLGAGGPIDTQYF. The CDR3 bases are TGTGCCAGCAGCTTGGGGGCGGGGGGGCCGATAGATACGCAGTATTTT.

V is TRBV4-1 and J is TRBJ1-1; TRBD1 matches 12 bases. The CDR3 extends over 18 amino acids. With V trimmed by 5 bases and J by 0 bases, 10 bases remained unmatched. Germline CDR1 is MGHRA and CDR2 is YSYEKL. The CDR3: CASSDRDRGRRLNTEAFF. In DNA, the CDR3 is TGCGCCAGCAGCGACCGGGACAGGGGGCGTCGCCTGAACACTGAAGCTTTCTTT.

J is TRBJ1-3 and V is TRBV5-1; no definite D call. Trimming pared 0 bases from V and 5 bases from J, leaving 15 bases between. Germline CDR1 SGHRS, CDR2 YFSETQ. CDR3 size: 16 residues. CDR3 region: CASSLELGGGRNTIYF. The CDR3 DNA reads as TGCGCCAGCAGCTTGGAACTAGGTGGCGGAAGAAACACCATATATTTT.

In its sample, this clone was seen once. This chain joins TRBV25-1 and TRBJ2-2, with a possible D match to TRBD2 (6 bases). The V end was cut by 4 bases, the J end by 1 base, with 10 bases between. CDR1 MGHDK and CDR2 SYGVNS come from the germline V gene. The CDR3 totals 15 residues. For the CDR3, the DNA is TGTGCCAGCAGTGTACTTAGCGGGAACACCGGGGAGCTGTTTTTT. Encoded protein: CASSVLSGNTGELFF.